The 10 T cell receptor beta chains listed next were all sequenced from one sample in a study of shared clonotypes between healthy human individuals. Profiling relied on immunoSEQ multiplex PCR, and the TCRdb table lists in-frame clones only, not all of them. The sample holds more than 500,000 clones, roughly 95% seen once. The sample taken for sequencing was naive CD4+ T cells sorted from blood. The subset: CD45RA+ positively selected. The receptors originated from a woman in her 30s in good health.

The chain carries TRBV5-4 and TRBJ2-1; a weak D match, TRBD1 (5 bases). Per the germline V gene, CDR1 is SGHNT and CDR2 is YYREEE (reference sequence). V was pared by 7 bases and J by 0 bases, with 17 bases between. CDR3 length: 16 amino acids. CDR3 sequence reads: CASGSRLGRSYNEQFF. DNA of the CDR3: TGTGCCAGCGGCAGTCGGTTGGGGCGCTCCTACAATGAGCAGTTCTTC.

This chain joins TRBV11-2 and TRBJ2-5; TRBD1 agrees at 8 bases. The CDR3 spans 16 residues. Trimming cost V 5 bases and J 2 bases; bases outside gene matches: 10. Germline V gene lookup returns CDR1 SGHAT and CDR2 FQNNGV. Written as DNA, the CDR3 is TGTGCCAGCAGCCCCAGGGGGCTTACGGGACAAGAGACCCAGTACTTC. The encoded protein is CASSPRGLTGQETQYF.

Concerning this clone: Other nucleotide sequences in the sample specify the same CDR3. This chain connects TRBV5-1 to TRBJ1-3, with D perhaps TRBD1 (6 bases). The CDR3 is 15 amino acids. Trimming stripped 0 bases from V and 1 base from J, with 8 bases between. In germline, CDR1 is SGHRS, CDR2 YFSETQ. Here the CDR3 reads CASSLEGGSGNTIYF. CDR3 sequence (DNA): TGCGCCAGCAGCTTGGAAGGGGGATCTGGAAACACCATATATTTT.

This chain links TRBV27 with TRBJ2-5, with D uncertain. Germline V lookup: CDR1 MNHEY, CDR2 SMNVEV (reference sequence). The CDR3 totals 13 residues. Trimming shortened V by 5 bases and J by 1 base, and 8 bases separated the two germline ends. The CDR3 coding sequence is TGTGCCAGCAGTCTCGACCCCCAAGAGACCCAGTACTTC. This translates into CASSLDPQETQYF.

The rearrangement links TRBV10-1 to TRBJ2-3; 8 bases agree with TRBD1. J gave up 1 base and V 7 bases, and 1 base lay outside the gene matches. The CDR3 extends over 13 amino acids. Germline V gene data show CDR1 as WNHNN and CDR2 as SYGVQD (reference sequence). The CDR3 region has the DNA TGCGCCAGCAAGGGACAGGGCACAGATACGCAGTATTTT. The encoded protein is CASKGQGTDTQYF.

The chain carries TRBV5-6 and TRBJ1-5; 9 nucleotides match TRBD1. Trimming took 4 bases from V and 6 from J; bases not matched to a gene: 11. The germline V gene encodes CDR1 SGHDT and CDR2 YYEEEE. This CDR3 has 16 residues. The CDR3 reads CASSLLVRDRAQPQHF. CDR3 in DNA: TGTGCCAGCAGCCTACTAGTCCGGGACAGGGCTCAGCCCCAGCATTTT. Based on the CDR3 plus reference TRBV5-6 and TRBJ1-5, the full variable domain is DAGVTQSPTHLIKTRGQQVTLRCSPKSGHDTVSWYQQALGQGPQFIFQYYEEEERQRGNFPDRFSGHQFPNYSSELNVNALLLGDSALYLCASSLLVRDRAQPQHFGDGTRLSIL.

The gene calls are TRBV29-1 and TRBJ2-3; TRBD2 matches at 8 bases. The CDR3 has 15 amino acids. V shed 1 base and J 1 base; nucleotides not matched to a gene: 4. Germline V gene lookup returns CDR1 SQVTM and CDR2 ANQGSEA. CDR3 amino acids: CSVEVEAGGTDTQYF. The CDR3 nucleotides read TGCAGCGTTGAAGTGGAAGCGGGGGGCACAGATACGCAGTATTTT.

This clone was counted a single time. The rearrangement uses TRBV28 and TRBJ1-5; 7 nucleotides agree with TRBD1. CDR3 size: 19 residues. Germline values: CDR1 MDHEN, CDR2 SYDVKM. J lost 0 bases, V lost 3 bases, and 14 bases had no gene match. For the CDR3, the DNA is TGTGCCAGCAGTTTGAGGCTTCGGGACAGACTTTATAGCAATCAGCCCCAGCATTTT. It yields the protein CASSLRLRDRLYSNQPQHF.

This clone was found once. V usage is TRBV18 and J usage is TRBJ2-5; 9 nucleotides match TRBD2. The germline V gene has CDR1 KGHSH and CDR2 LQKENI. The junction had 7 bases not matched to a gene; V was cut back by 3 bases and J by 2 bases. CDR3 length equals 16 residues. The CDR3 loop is CASSPASGVGQETQYF. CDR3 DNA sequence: TGTGCCAGCTCACCGGCTAGCGGGGTAGGACAAGAGACCCAGTACTTC.

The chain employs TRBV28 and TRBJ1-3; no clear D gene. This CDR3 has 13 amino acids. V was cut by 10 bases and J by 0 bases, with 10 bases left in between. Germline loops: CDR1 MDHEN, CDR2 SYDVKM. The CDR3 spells CATRLSSGNTIYF. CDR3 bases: TGTGCCACCCGACTGAGCTCTGGAAACACCATATATTTT.